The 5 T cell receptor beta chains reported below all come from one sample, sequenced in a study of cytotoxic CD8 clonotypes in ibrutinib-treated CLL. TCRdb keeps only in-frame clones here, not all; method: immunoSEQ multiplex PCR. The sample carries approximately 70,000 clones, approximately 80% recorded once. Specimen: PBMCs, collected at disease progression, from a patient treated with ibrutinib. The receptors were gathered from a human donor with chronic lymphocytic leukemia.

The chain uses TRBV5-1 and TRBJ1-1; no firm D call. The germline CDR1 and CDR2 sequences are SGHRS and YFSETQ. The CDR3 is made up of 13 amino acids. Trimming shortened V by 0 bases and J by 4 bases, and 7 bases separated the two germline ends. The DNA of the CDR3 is TGCGCCAGCAGCTTGGCCGGTCCCACTGAAGCTTTCTTT. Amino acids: CASSLAGPTEAFF. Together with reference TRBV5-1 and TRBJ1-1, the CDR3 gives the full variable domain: KAGVTQTPRYLIKTRGQQVTLSCSPISGHRSVSWYQQTPGQGLQFLFEYFSETQRNKGNFPGRFSGRQFSNSRSEMNVSTLELGDSALYLCASSLAGPTEAFFGQGTRLTVV.

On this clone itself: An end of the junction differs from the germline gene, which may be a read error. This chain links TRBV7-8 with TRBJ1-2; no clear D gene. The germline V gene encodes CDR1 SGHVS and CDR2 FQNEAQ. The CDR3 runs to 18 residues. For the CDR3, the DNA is TGTGCCAGCAGTTTAGGGAGTTTATTAGACACACCCTTTTATGGCTACACCTTC. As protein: CASSLGSLLDTPFYGYTF.

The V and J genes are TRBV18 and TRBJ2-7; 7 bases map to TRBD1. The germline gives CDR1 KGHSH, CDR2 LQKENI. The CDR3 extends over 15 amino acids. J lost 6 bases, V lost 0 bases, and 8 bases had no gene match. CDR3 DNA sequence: TGTGCCAGCTCACCACCTTCCCGACAGGGATCCGAGCAGTACTTC. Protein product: CASSPPSRQGSEQYF.

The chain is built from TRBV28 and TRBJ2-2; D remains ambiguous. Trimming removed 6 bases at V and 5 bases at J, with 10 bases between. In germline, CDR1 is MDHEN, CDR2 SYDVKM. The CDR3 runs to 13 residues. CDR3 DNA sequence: TGTGCCAGCAGGCTAGGTAGTACCGGGGAGCTGTTTTTT. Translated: CASRLGSTGELFF.

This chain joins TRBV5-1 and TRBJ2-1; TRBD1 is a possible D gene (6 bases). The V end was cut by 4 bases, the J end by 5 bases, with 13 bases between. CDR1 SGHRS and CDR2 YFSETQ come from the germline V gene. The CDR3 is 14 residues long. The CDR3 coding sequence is TGCGCCAGCAGCGCCTGGGACAAAGACAATGAGCAGTTCTTC. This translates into CASSAWDKDNEQFF.